The present T cell receptor beta chain was sequenced within a study of cytomegalovirus exposure and HLA in healthy donors. Concerning this clone itself: As yet, its antigen is unknown.

Sampled while nominally healthy, donors likely had unrecorded immune exposures. Overall study results and limits: Across donors, sequencing depth was assumed by presence/absence analyses to be roughly uniform. Within an earlier analysis, most TCR beta V segments proved productive either about 87% or about 30% of the time. In vitro testing confirmed a few CMV-associated chains as specific for CMV antigens.

Vbeta (60) and Jbeta (13) primers were used in the PCR. The method was immunoSEQ multiplex PCR; TCRdb's version includes in-frame clones alone and lacks a portion of them. The sample contains fewer than 200,000 clones, about 85% of which appear only once. CDR1 MNHNY and CDR2 SVGAGI come from the germline V gene (reference sequence). V was pared by 4 bases and J by 5 bases, with 10 bases of the junction left unmatched. The CDR3 contains 15 residues. This TCR was sampled from a man in his thirties or forties in good health and CMV-seropositive. The sequencing input was PBMCs. V is TRBV6-6 and J is TRBJ1-1; 7 nucleotides align to TRBD1. The CDR3 region is CASSLVGGGGTEAFF. For the CDR3, the DNA is TGTGCCAGCAGTTTGGTCGGAGGGGGCGGGACTGAAGCTTTCTTT.